Listed here are 29 T cell receptor beta chains from one sample, sequenced in a study of siplizumab effects on memory and regulatory T cells. Sequencing was performed with immunoSEQ multiplex PCR; in TCRdb, only in-frame clones are kept and a portion is missing. The sample lists around 77,000 clones, 91% seen once, with around 30% in the top ten. The specimen was CD8+ T cells sorted from blood. The receptors were gathered from a human donor in good health.

This sequence joins TRBV19 and TRBJ2-7; D is uncertain. This CDR3 contains 14 residues. V lost 3 bases and J lost 3, with 12 bases in between. Germline-derived CDR1 and CDR2 are LNHDA and SQIVND (reference sequence). In DNA form, the CDR3 reads TGTGCCAGTAGTATTGGAAGAGCGAGCTACGAGCAGTACTTC. This translates into CASSIGRASYEQYF.

This chain uses TRBV5-6 with TRBJ2-7; D is uncertain. V dropped 7 bases and J dropped 0 bases, with 20 bases sitting between them. The germline V gene encodes CDR1 SGHDT and CDR2 YYEEEE. The CDR3 runs 16 residues. The CDR3 loop reads CASGQIRAHPSYEQYF. CDR3 coding DNA: TGTGCCAGCGGCCAGATAAGAGCCCATCCCTCCTACGAGCAGTACTTC.

The genes are TRBV2 and TRBJ2-2; 8 positions match TRBD1. After removal of 1 base from V and 2 bases from J, the junction contained 3 bases not matched to a gene. Germline lookup yields CDR1 SNHLY and CDR2 FYNNEI. This CDR3 spans 16 amino acids. CDR3 sequence: CASSEDRGANTGELFF. CDR3 coding DNA: TGTGCCAGCAGTGAAGACAGGGGGGCAAACACCGGGGAGCTGTTTTTT.

The chain couples TRBV19 to TRBJ2-7; D might be TRBD1 or TRBD2, each matching 6 bases. Germline V gene lookup returns CDR1 LNHDA and CDR2 SQIVND (reference sequence). CDR3 length: 12 residues. Trimming removed 5 bases from V and 3 bases from J, with 8 bases in between. As DNA, the CDR3 is TGTGCCAGTAGTGGAGGGGGCTACGAGCAGTACTTC. Amino acids: CASSGGGYEQYF.

The gene calls are TRBV6-5 and TRBJ2-2, with 9 bases aligning to TRBD1. Germline CDR1 is MNHEY and CDR2 is SVGAGI. With 4 bases clipped from V and 3 bases from J, the junction kept 3 bases outside the gene matches. This CDR3 has 15 residues. The CDR3 here is CASSLRTGDTGELFF. Written as DNA, the CDR3 is TGTGCCAGCAGTTTAAGGACAGGGGACACCGGGGAGCTGTTTTTT.

The chain couples TRBV7-9 to TRBJ1-4, with 7 bases that match TRBD1. CDR3 length: 14 amino acids. Germline V gives CDR1 SEHNR, CDR2 FQNEAQ (reference sequence). V shed 5 bases, J shed 8 bases, and the junction held 8 bases outside the gene matches. The CDR3 is CASSTRGPAEKLFF. DNA for the CDR3: TGTGCCAGCAGCACAAGGGGGCCTGCCGAAAAACTGTTTTTT.

The CDR3 coding sequence is TGTGCCAGCAGCTTCCGAACAGATACGCAGTATTTT. Protein: CASSFRTDTQYF. This sequence joins TRBV5-6 and TRBJ2-3; the D is unclear. Germline CDR1 is SGHDT and CDR2 is YYEEEE. The ends were cut back, 2 bases at V and 3 bases at J, with 4 bases in the middle. The CDR3 has 12 residues.

V is TRBV6-6 and J is TRBJ1-1, with 9 bases aligning to TRBD1. The V segment lost 4 bases and the J segment 5 bases; nucleotides outside the gene matches: 8. Per germline, CDR1 MNHNY and CDR2 SVGAGI (reference sequence). This CDR3 is built from 15 residues. CDR3 residues: CASSWMTGGETEAFF. DNA for the CDR3: TGTGCCAGCAGTTGGATGACAGGGGGAGAAACTGAAGCTTTCTTT.

For the CDR3, the DNA is TGTGCCAGCAGCATAACCGGGACTGGTTCCTACGAGCAGTACTTC. The encoded protein is CASSITGTGSYEQYF. The gene calls are TRBV28 and TRBJ2-7, with a tentative D call TRBD2 (6 bases). V gave up 6 bases and J gave up 1 base, with 16 bases separating them. The CDR3 contains 15 residues. CDR1 MDHEN and CDR2 SYDVKM come from the germline V gene.

This chain uses TRBV18 with TRBJ1-2; no reliable D call. Trimming took off 4 bases at V and 8 bases at J, with 17 bases between the two ends. The CDR3 consists of 14 residues. CDR1 KGHSH and CDR2 LQKENI come from the germline V gene. In DNA form, the CDR3 reads TGTGCCAGCTCACGCAACGGATGGAGGTACGGCTACACCTTC. Amino acid sequence: CASSRNGWRYGYTF.

This clone has just one count. V usage is TRBV6-5 and J usage is TRBJ1-1; D is undetermined. Looked up from germline, CDR1 is MNHEY and CDR2 is SVGAGI. V shed 5 bases and J shed 0 bases, with 13 bases lying between them. This CDR3 is 15 amino acids long. CDR3 loop: CASSPMTDMNTEAFF. The CDR3 coding sequence is TGTGCCAGCAGTCCGATGACCGACATGAACACTGAAGCTTTCTTT.

The V call is TRBV10-3, the J call TRBJ2-5; 8 nucleotides line up with TRBD1. V dropped 4 bases and J dropped 4; count of bases not matched to a gene: 5. The CDR3 extends over 14 amino acids. CDR1 ENHRY and CDR2 SYGVKD come from the germline V gene. The CDR3 nucleotides are TGTGCCATCAGTGCCCCAGGGGGCACAGAGACCCAGTACTTC. This encodes CAISAPGGTETQYF.

The rearrangement uses TRBV6-4 and TRBJ1-1; D unclear. CDR1 and CDR2 from the germline V gene are MRHNA and SNTAGT. V shed 0 bases and J shed 2 bases, with 7 bases lying between them. The CDR3 contains 14 residues. The CDR3 sequence: CASSDSDGNTEAFF. The CDR3 DNA sequence: TGTGCCAGCAGTGACTCTGACGGTAACACTGAAGCTTTCTTT.

This clone is classed as medium-sized (0.01 to 0.1%). V and J are TRBV2 and TRBJ2-7; D remains ambiguous. CDR1 and CDR2 from the germline V gene are SNHLY and FYNNEI. Trimming pared 3 bases from V and 6 bases from J, leaving 18 bases between. The CDR3 sequence is 15 residues long. DNA for the CDR3: TGTGCCAGCAGTGACACAAGAGTTGCCCCGTCCGAGCAGTACTTC. It specifies CASSDTRVAPSEQYF. The variable domain in full, completed from reference TRBV2 and TRBJ2-7, reads EPEVTQTPSHQVTQMGQEVILRCVPISNHLYFYWYRQILGQKVEFLVSFYNNEISEKSEIFDDQFSVERPDGSNFTLKIRSTKLEDSAMYFCASSDTRVAPSEQYFGPGTRLTVT.

The chain joins TRBV4-2 to TRBJ2-3, with TRBD2 matching 10 bases. V lost 3 bases and J lost 2; bases outside the gene matches: 8. The CDR3 is made up of 17 amino acids. Germline V gene sequence: CDR1 LGHNA, CDR2 YNFKEQ. Written as DNA, the CDR3 is TGTGCCAGCAGCCAGACCGCTAGCGGGAGAAACACAGATACGCAGTATTTT. Protein product: CASSQTASGRNTDTQYF.

The V call is TRBV6-5, the J call TRBJ2-7; D is perhaps TRBD2 (5 bases). CDR3 length: 15 residues. V lost 2 bases, J lost 0 bases, and 11 bases lay in between. Germline CDR1 reads MNHEY; CDR2 reads SVGAGI. The CDR3: CASSYRVTSSYEQYF. CDR3 bases: TGTGCCAGCAGTTACAGGGTTACTAGCTCCTACGAGCAGTACTTC.

The chain uses TRBV5-1 and TRBJ1-4; 11 bases align to TRBD1. In germline, CDR1 is SGHRS, CDR2 YFSETQ. With 6 bases clipped from V and 0 bases from J, the junction kept 4 bases outside the gene matches. This CDR3 is built from 16 residues. The DNA of the CDR3 is TGCGCCAGCAATCCGGGACAGGGGGCAACTAATGAAAAACTGTTTTTT. This gives the protein CASNPGQGATNEKLFF.

J is TRBJ1-4 and V is TRBV7-9; no clear D gene. Trimming cost V 3 bases and J 0 bases, with 11 bases left between them. The CDR3 runs to 16 residues. Germline loops: CDR1 SEHNR, CDR2 FQNEAQ (reference sequence). The CDR3 sequence is CASSFGVASTNEKLFF. CDR3 DNA sequence: TGTGCCAGCAGCTTTGGGGTAGCTTCAACTAATGAAAAACTGTTTTTT.

The chain combines TRBV6-6 with TRBJ1-5; D gene ambiguous. The CDR3 length is 14 residues. V shed 2 bases and J shed 5 bases, with 10 bases lying between them. Per the germline V gene, CDR1 is MNHNY and CDR2 is SVGAGI (reference sequence). This CDR3 is CASSYVNGDQPQHF. The CDR3 bases are TGTGCCAGCAGTTACGTAAACGGGGATCAGCCCCAGCATTTT.

The V gene is TRBV6-5, the J gene TRBJ1-1; D unclear. V shed 2 bases and J shed 6 bases, with 10 bases lying between them. In germline, CDR1 is MNHEY, CDR2 SVGAGI. This CDR3 has 13 amino acids. This CDR3 is CASSYVRASEAFF. The CDR3 DNA follows: TGTGCCAGCAGTTACGTCCGGGCCTCTGAAGCTTTCTTT.

This chain links TRBV19 with TRBJ1-2; D might be TRBD1 (5 bases). The CDR3 consists of 13 residues. Trimming shortened V by 5 bases and J by 4 bases, and 11 bases separated the two germline ends. Germline CDR1 LNHDA, CDR2 SQIVND (reference sequence). CDR3 bases: TGTGCCAGTAGTCGTGACAGACCCTATGGCTACACCTTC. It codes for CASSRDRPYGYTF.

V gene TRBV6-1 combines with J gene TRBJ2-5, with 11 bases that match TRBD2. Germline trimming cut 1 base from V and 5 bases from J; bases unmatched to any gene: 6. This CDR3 contains 16 residues. CDR1 MNHNS and CDR2 SASEGT come from the germline V gene. CDR3 coding DNA: TGTGCCAGCAGTGAAGAATTAGCGGGGGGGAGGGAGACCCAGTACTTC. Encoded protein: CASSEELAGGRETQYF.

V is TRBV21-1 and J is TRBJ1-2. TRBV21-1 is tagged as a pseudogene. The CDR3 is made up of 15 amino acids. DNA of the CDR3: TGTGCCAGCAGCCGAACAGCTCGAGGGAACTATGGCTACACCTTC. Translation: CASSRTARGNYGYTF.

This chain uses TRBV27 with TRBJ2-1; 7 positions agree with TRBD2. CDR3 length: 17 residues. Germline-derived CDR1 and CDR2 are MNHEY and SMNVEV (reference sequence). The ends lost 3 bases at V and 7 bases at J; junction bases unmatched: 15. Here the CDR3 DNA reads TGTGCCAGCAGTTTTTTTGGGCCTAGCGGTTCAGGGAATGAGCAGTTCTTC. Its translation: CASSFFGPSGSGNEQFF.

The V and J genes are TRBV11-2 and TRBJ2-1; the match to TRBD2 covers 10 bases. J lost 8 bases, V lost 2 bases, and 9 bases had no gene match. Germline loops: CDR1 SGHAT, CDR2 FQNNGV. The CDR3 length is 16 residues. Here the CDR3 reads CASSLLPSGGAYEQFF. CDR3 DNA: TGTGCCAGCAGCTTATTGCCCAGCGGGGGGGCTTATGAGCAGTTCTTC. Based on the CDR3 plus reference TRBV11-2 and TRBJ2-1, the full variable domain is EAGVAQSPRYKIIEKRQSVAFWCNPISGHATLYWYQQILGQGPKLLIQFQNNGVVDDSQLPKDRFSAERLKGVDSTLKIQPAKLEDSAVYLCASSLLPSGGAYEQFFGPGTRLTVL.

V is TRBV10-3 and J is TRBJ1-4; 7 nucleotides agree with TRBD1. CDR3 length: 16 residues. V shed 3 bases and J 2 bases; nucleotides not matched to a gene: 6. CDR1 is ENHRY and CDR2 is SYGVKD in the germline V gene. The CDR3 DNA is TGTGCCATCAGTGAACGAGGGGGCAGTACTAATGAAAAACTGTTTTTT. Translated: CAISERGGSTNEKLFF.

The chain is built from TRBV29-1 and TRBJ2-7; 7 nucleotides agree with TRBD1. The J segment lost 2 bases and the V segment lost 5 bases, leaving 12 bases of the junction unmatched. CDR3 length equals 15 residues. Germline CDR1 reads SQVTM; CDR2 reads ANQGSEA. The CDR3 loop reads CSVFKRTGGAYEQYF. CDR3 bases: TGCAGCGTTTTCAAGAGGACAGGTGGAGCCTACGAGCAGTACTTC.

CDR3 nucleotide sequence: TGCGCCAGCAGCCAAGCTTTAGGGTTCGGCGAGCAGTACTTC. Protein product: CASSQALGFGEQYF. J is TRBJ2-7 and V is TRBV4-1; D gene uncertain. V lost 1 base to trimming and J lost 6 bases, with 13 bases between them. Germline V gene sequence: CDR1 MGHRA, CDR2 YSYEKL. The CDR3 spans 14 residues.

The chain couples TRBV27 to TRBJ2-5; 8 bases line up with TRBD1. CDR3 length equals 17 residues. Germline lookup yields CDR1 MNHEY and CDR2 SMNVEV (reference sequence). V gave up 6 bases and J gave up 2 bases; unmatched junction bases: 14. The CDR3 loop reads CASSQGAWGPGQETQYF. The CDR3, as DNA: TGTGCCAGCAGCCAGGGGGCGTGGGGGCCGGGACAAGAGACCCAGTACTTC.